This TCR beta chain was found in a study of somatic mutations in cytotoxic T cells in rheumatoid arthritis (dated 2017 in TCRdb). A note on the overall study: Right after diagnosis and prior to the start of any treatment, more than 25 ml EDTA of peripheral blood was drawn from patients. Some V beta antibody-stained T-cell populations were flow-sorted on a FACSAria II or Sony SH800 at nearly 100% purity, and sorted V beta1+ cells also underwent TCRB sequencing. In newly diagnosed rheumatoid arthritis without treatment, the study examined if expanded CD8+ T-cell clones harbor somatic mutations, relying on TCRB deep sequencing to characterize clonality. TCRB deep sequencing covered about 60 patients with rheumatoid arthritis along with 15 to 25 healthy controls. Patient and control groups had essentially identical median ages. The investigation overall reported the following: An increase of CD8+ clonality with age was seen in patients (Spearman r ~ 0.49) but not in healthy controls. The slight TRBV07 underrepresentation in patients was not adjusted for multiple comparisons. The antigen targets of the expanded CD8+ clones were unknown, and absence from virus-specific databases did not rule out viral specificity. The largest CD8+ clone made up more than 20% of CD8+ cells in about an eighth of the roughly 65 patients, and blood and synovial fluid shared several identical CD8+ TCRB sequences. There was no significant difference in CD8+ T-cell clonality between rheumatoid arthritis patients and age-matched healthy controls.

V lost 4 bases and J lost 1 base, and the count of bases not matched to a germline gene is 3. The CDR3 spans 15 residues, from the cysteine through the phenylalanine. The only DNA kept is the CDR3, 45 bases in frame from the first base. CDR1 and CDR2, per the germline V gene, are SGHDN and FVKESK. TCRB CDR3 sequencing used the immunoSEQ assay on genomic DNA. The study's processing was this. Only a few patient CD8+ clones larger than 1% matched published virus-specific TCRB sequences when compared against them. Only productive TCRB rearrangements were included in the analyses. Clonality was calculated as a Shannon entropy-based productive clonality index, and a clone was defined by a unique TCRB CDR3 sequence. The template counts of each clone relative to the total templates per sample were used to calculate repertoire overlap between two samples. V-gene usage from TCRB sequencing and V-gene usage measured by flow cytometry were correlated (Spearman r of approximately 0.62). TCRdb limited this immuneACCESS table to in-frame rearrangements with V and J called. A share of clones is missing; checked studies link under half to unresolved V genes, and the rest is unexplained. The V and J calls and clone size come from that table; D and trimming were worked out from the DNA. In all, the sample holds under 2,500 clones, and roughly four fifths of those were seen once. The ten largest clones represent 40% to 45% of the sample.

Positive magnetic bead selection on an AutoMACS was used to isolate CD4+ and CD8+ cells, with flow cytometry used to check purity. A TCR V beta antibody panel was used in flow cytometry to screen first for clonal expansions, which were then characterized by TCRB deep sequencing of sorted CD8+ fractions. Peripheral blood mononuclear cells were obtained using density gradient separation with Ficoll-Paque PLUS. Using Nucleospin Tissue or Tissue XS kits, DNA was extracted from CD4-enriched, CD8-enriched or PBMC samples, with quantification by a Qubit 2.0 fluorometer. In regard to this clone: The clone's antigen remains unknown. No quality values exist for individual bases; no much larger clone is one base distant.

The sequence came from a woman aged 40 to 50 with rheumatoid arthritis. The sample consisted of CD8+ T cells sorted from blood. This chain is built from TRBV14 and TRBJ1-1; 10 central nucleotides agree with TRBD1. CDR3 reads: CASSPGQGQNTEAFF. The DNA reads TGTGCCAGCAGCCCGGGACAGGGGCAGAACACTGAAGCTTTCTTT. Reference TRBV14 and TRBJ1-1 genes cover what lies past the CDR3, so the full variable domain is EAGVTQFPSHSVIEKGQTVTLRCDPISGHDNLYWYRRVMGKEIKFLLHFVKESKQDESGMPNNRFLAERTGGTYSTLKVQPAELEDSGVYFCASSPGQGQNTEAFFGQGTRLTVV.